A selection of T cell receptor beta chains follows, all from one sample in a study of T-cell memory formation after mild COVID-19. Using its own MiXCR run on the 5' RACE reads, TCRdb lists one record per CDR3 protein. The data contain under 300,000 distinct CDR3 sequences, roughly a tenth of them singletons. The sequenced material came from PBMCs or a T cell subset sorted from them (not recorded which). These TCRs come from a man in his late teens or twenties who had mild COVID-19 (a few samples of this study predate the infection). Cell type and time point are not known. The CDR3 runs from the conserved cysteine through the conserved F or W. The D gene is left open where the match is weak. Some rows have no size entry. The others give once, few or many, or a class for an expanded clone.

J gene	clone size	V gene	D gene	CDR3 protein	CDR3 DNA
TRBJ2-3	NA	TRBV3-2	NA	CASSQIGEDTQYF	TGTGCCAGCAGCCAAATCGGGGAAGATACGCAGTATTTT
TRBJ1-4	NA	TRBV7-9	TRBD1	CASSSTGVVEKLFF	TGTGCCAGCAGCTCCACAGGGGTCGTTGAAAAACTGTTTTTT
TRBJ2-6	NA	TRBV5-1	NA	CASSFGYESSGANVLTF	TGCGCCAGCAGCTTCGGGTATGAGTCATCTGGGGCCAACGTCCTGACTTTC
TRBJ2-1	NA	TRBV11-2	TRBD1	CASSLMGQGAF	TGTGCCAGCAGCTTAATGGGACAGGGGGCTTTC
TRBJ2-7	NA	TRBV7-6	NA	CASSLVAGANEQYF	TGTGCCAGCAGCTTAGTGGCAGGGGCCAACGAGCAGTACTTC
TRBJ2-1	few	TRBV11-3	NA	CASSLGRGDYNEQFF	TGTGCCAGCAGCTTAGGGCGGGGCGACTACAATGAGCAGTTCTTC
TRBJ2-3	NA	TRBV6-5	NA	CASSYSGLSFTDTQYF	TGTGCCAGCAGTTACTCGGGCCTATCTTTCACAGATACGCAGTATTTT
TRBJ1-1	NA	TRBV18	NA	CASSDQANTEAFF	TGTGCCAGCTCAGACCAGGCGAACACTGAAGCTTTCTTT
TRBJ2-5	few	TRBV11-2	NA	CASHRGGETQYF	TGTGCCAGTCACCGGGGTGGAGAGACCCAGTACTTC
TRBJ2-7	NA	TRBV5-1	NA	CASSLWAGVTYEQYF	TGCGCCAGCAGCTTGTGGGCCGGAGTAACCTACGAGCAGTACTTC
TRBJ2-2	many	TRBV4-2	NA	CASSQGIDARELFF	TGTGCCAGCAGCCAAGGAATAGATGCCCGGGAGCTGTTTTTT
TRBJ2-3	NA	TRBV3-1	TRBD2	CASSPRLDPGLTDTQYF	TGTGCCAGCAGCCCACGACTAGACCCGGGACTAACAGATACGCAGTATTTT
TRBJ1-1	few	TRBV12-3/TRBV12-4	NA	CASSLQFTEAFF	TGTGCCAGCAGTTTACAGTTCACTGAAGCTTTCTTT
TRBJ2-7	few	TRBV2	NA	CASTARDPYEQYF	TGTGCCAGCACGGCCAGGGACCCATACGAGCAGTACTTC
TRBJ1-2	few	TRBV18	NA	CASSPTGESNYGYTF	TGTGCCAGCTCGCCGACGGGGGAGTCTAACTATGGCTACACCTTC
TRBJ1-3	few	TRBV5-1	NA	CASSSHSGNTIYF	TGCGCCAGCAGCTCCCACTCTGGAAACACCATATATTTT
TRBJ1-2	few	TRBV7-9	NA	CASDRGVGGYTF	TGTGCCAGTGACCGAGGGGTCGGCGGCTACACCTTC
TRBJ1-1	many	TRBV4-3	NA	CASSQDTGANTEAFF	TGCGCCAGCAGCCAAGATACGGGGGCGAACACTGAAGCTTTCTTT
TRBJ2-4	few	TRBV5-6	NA	CASSPGRLLAKNIQYF	TGTGCCAGCAGCCCGGGACGGTTATTAGCCAAAAACATTCAGTACTTC
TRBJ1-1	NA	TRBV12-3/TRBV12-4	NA	CASSGGGAFF	TGTGCCAGCAGTGGCGGTGGAGCTTTCTTT
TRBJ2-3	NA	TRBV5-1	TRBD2	CASSLVLAGGTDTQYF	TGCGCCAGCAGCTTGGTGTTAGCGGGGGGCACAGATACGCAGTATTTT
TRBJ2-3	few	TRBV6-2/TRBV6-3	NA	CASMREPTDTQYF	TGTGCCAGCATGAGGGAGCCCACAGATACGCAGTATTTT
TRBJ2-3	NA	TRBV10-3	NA	CAILGDTDTQYF	TGTGCCATCCTCGGGGACACAGATACGCAGTATTTT
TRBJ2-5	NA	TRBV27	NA	CASSRISLGTYQETQYF	TGTGCCAGCAGCCGCATAAGCCTCGGGACATACCAAGAGACCCAGTACTTC
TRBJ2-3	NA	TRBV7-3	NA	CASSLIGDTQYF	TGTGCCAGCAGCTTAATCGGGGATACGCAGTATTTT